This T cell receptor (beta chain) stems from a study of blood T cell repertoires in COVID-19. Turning to the study itself: The origin of the acute and convalescent COVID-19 samples was the United States, Italy and Spain.

V was clipped by 2 bases and J by 0 bases, with 6 bases between them. CDR3 size: 14 residues. Germline loops: CDR1 MDHEN, CDR2 SYDVKM. Method: immunoSEQ multiplex PCR; TCRdb's copy keeps in-frame clones and lacks some. The table has roughly 280,000 clones, less than 90% seen once. This clone appeared once. Other nucleotide sequences in the sample specify the same CDR3. The study assigned cohorts using participant-reported clinical history. Sequencing was done on a sample of PBMCs or T cells enriched from blood (not recorded which). This receptor was identified in a woman aged 45 to 65 who had recovered from COVID-19. The rearrangement links TRBV28 to TRBJ2-3, with D possibly TRBD2 on 5 matching bases. CDR3 residues: CASSLGGSTDTQYF. CDR3 coding DNA: TGTGCCAGCAGTTTAGGCGGGAGCACAGATACGCAGTATTTT.